A single sample gave rise to the 26 T cell receptor beta chains below, sequenced in a study of control samples from healthy donors and cancer patients (dated by TCRdb to the early 2020s). The library came from the immunoSEQ multiplex PCR assay. What TCRdb holds here is the immuneACCESS table cut down to in-frame rearrangements. Part of the clones is not present; checked against another copy, under half of the missing clones reflect an unresolved V gene, and the others are unexplained. This sample holds approximately 82,000 clones; 80% to 90% were observed only once. The top ten clones comprise 15% to 25% of the sample. The sample taken for sequencing was blood. Receptor source: a man aged 45-65 years in good health.

V is TRBV7-2 and J is TRBJ2-3, with TRBD1 matching over 8 bases. The J segment lost 4 bases and the V segment lost 7 bases, leaving 22 bases of the junction unmatched. The germline V gene has CDR1 SGHTA and CDR2 FQGNSA. The CDR3 extends over 19 amino acids. In nucleotides, the CDR3 is TGTGCCAGCACCTTTGGCGGTTGGGCCCGGACAGGGAGCGCAGATACGCAGTATTTT. Translated: CASTFGGWARTGSADTQYF. Full variable domain (missing parts from reference TRBV7-2 and TRBJ2-3): GAGVSQSPSNKVTEKGKDVELRCDPISGHTALYWYRQSLGQGLEFLIYFQGNSAPDKSGLPSDRFSAERTGGSVSTLTIQRTQQEDSAVYLCASTFGGWARTGSADTQYFGPGTRLTVL.

The genes are TRBV7-2 and TRBJ1-4, with 9 bases that match TRBD1. V dropped 2 bases and J dropped 1; count of bases not matched to a gene: 8. There are 18 residues in the CDR3. Germline lookup yields CDR1 SGHTA and CDR2 FQGNSA. The DNA of the CDR3 is TGTGCCAGCAGCTTAAGGCCGGGACAGGGTGAAACTAATGAAAAACTGTTTTTT. Amino acids: CASSLRPGQGETNEKLFF.

This rearrangement joins TRBV3-1 (or the pseudogene TRBV3-2) to TRBJ2-5; 7 nucleotides align to TRBD1. V lost 4 bases to trimming and J lost 5 bases; unmatched junction nucleotides: 7. The V gene's germline CDR1 is LGHDT and CDR2 YNNKEL (reference sequence). CDR3 size: 14 residues. DNA for the CDR3: TGTGCCAGCAGCCCGACAGGGAGTGGGGAGACCCAGTACTTC. Translated: CASSPTGSGETQYF.

The V gene is TRBV29-1, the J gene TRBJ2-5; D possibly corresponds to TRBD2 (5 bases). This CDR3 contains 13 residues. Germline-derived CDR1 and CDR2 are SQVTM and ANQGSEA. The V gene lost 4 bases and the J gene lost 5 bases, with 14 bases spanning the gap. The CDR3 sequence is CSVVPGTGETQYF. CDR3 coding DNA: TGCAGCGTTGTTCCGGGAACGGGGGAGACCCAGTACTTC.

The rearrangement joins TRBV19 to TRBJ1-6, with 7 bases lining up with TRBD1. This CDR3 comprises 15 residues. Germline loops: CDR1 LNHDA, CDR2 SQIVND (reference sequence). The junction had 9 bases not matched to a gene; V was cut back by 3 bases and J by 10 bases. The CDR3 DNA reads TGTGCCAGTAGTATGACAGGGATGGGGGGCTCACCCCTCCACTTT. Residues: CASSMTGMGGSPLHF.

The chain employs TRBV3-1 (or the pseudogene TRBV3-2) and TRBJ2-5, with a possible D match to TRBD1 (5 bases). From germline, CDR1 is LGHDT and CDR2 YNNKEL (reference sequence). This CDR3 has 16 amino acids. Trimming left V 2 bases short and J 5 bases short, with 18 bases between. CDR3 residues: CASSQFGADLGETQYF. Written as DNA, the CDR3 is TGTGCCAGCAGCCAATTTGGGGCGGATTTAGGGGAGACCCAGTACTTC.

In its sample, this clone was seen a few times. The gene calls are TRBV3-1 (or the pseudogene TRBV3-2) and TRBJ1-3; TRBD1 might be the D (6 bases). Trimming took off 4 bases at V and 0 bases at J, with 13 bases between the two ends. CDR3 length: 16 residues. Germline V lookup: CDR1 LGHDT, CDR2 YNNKEL (reference sequence). The CDR3 reads CASSPGAGTSGNTIYF. The CDR3 nucleotides are TGTGCCAGCAGCCCGGGGGCAGGCACCTCTGGAAACACCATATATTTT.

V and J are TRBV11-3 and TRBJ2-7; 11 nucleotides match TRBD2. Trimming at V came to 0 bases and at J to 7 bases, leaving 8 bases not matched to a gene. Germline loops: CDR1 SGHNT, CDR2 YENEEA. This CDR3 contains 16 residues. The DNA of the CDR3 is TGTGCCAGCAGCTTAGATCCCAGTAGCGGGAGGGGAGAGCAGTACTTC. Protein product: CASSLDPSSGRGEQYF.

This chain links TRBV27 with TRBJ1-1, with 8 bases matching TRBD1. Germline V CDR1 and CDR2: MNHEY, SMNVEV (reference sequence). The CDR3 is 15 residues long. After removal of 4 bases from V and 4 bases from J, the junction contained 8 bases not matched to a gene. This CDR3 is CASSSRTGSGTEAFF. The CDR3 DNA reads TGTGCCAGCAGTTCTAGGACAGGGTCGGGCACTGAAGCTTTCTTT.

CDR3 sequence reads: CASSRRRDRDYNSPLHF. The CDR3, as DNA: TGTGCCAGCAGTCGTCGCCGGGACAGGGACTATAATTCACCCCTCCACTTT. The chain uses TRBV5-8 and TRBJ1-6; TRBD1 aligns across 9 bases. Germline CDR1 is SGHTS and CDR2 is YDEGEE. V lost 5 bases to trimming and J lost 3 bases; unmatched junction nucleotides: 9. CDR3 size: 17 residues.

The chain carries TRBV2 and TRBJ2-5, with D possibly TRBD2 on 6 matching bases. The CDR3 runs to 13 residues. The V end was cut by 3 bases, the J end by 2 bases, with 7 bases between. The germline V gene has CDR1 SNHLY and CDR2 FYNNEI. CDR3: CASSDAGQETQYF. CDR3 in DNA: TGTGCCAGCAGTGATGCGGGGCAAGAGACCCAGTACTTC.

The CDR3 DNA reads as TGCGCCAGCAGCCCAAGCGGGGTCGGTACTGAAGCTTTCTTT. Translating it yields CASSPSGVGTEAFF. The rearrangement joins TRBV5-1 to TRBJ1-1; D ambiguous. CDR3 length: 14 amino acids. CDR1 and CDR2 (germline): SGHRS, YFSETQ. V gave up 4 bases and J gave up 5 bases, with 15 bases separating them.

The rearrangement links TRBV20-1 to TRBJ2-3, with TRBD2 matching over 8 bases. J lost 4 bases, V lost 3 bases, and 6 bases had no gene match. The CDR3 extends over 14 amino acids. Germline lookup yields CDR1 DFQATT and CDR2 SNEGSKA (reference sequence). This CDR3 is CSASGGLGADTQYF. The CDR3 DNA follows: TGCAGTGCTAGTGGGGGACTAGGAGCAGATACGCAGTATTTT.

This clone was observed a single time. The chain combines TRBV5-1 with TRBJ1-3; D not certain. V was cut by 1 base and J by 1 base, with 6 bases left in between. The CDR3 is 14 amino acids. Per germline, CDR1 SGHRS and CDR2 YFSETQ. CDR3 amino acids: CASSLFGSGNTIYF. DNA of the CDR3: TGCGCCAGCAGCTTGTTCGGGTCTGGAAACACCATATATTTT.

This sequence joins TRBV24-1 and TRBJ1-2, with D uncertain. The CDR3 consists of 13 residues. The V and J ends lost 5 bases and 3 bases respectively, with 9 bases between them. Per germline, CDR1 KGHDR and CDR2 SFDVKD. The CDR3 sequence: CATSAGSDYGYTF. The CDR3 DNA follows: TGTGCCACCAGTGCAGGTAGCGACTATGGCTACACCTTC.

V and J are TRBV7-9 and TRBJ2-7; a possible D gene is TRBD1 (5 bases). The CDR3 is made up of 15 amino acids. Looked up from germline, CDR1 is SEHNR and CDR2 is FQNEAQ (reference sequence). V lost 5 bases to trimming and J lost 3 bases, with 17 bases between them. The CDR3 nucleotides are TGTGCCAGCAGCCCGTCGATCGACAGATACTACGAGCAGTACTTC. Its protein is CASSPSIDRYYEQYF.

This clone was counted once. The V and J genes are TRBV4-3 and TRBJ1-3, with D hard to call. CDR3 length: 17 residues. Germline lookup yields CDR1 LGHNA and CDR2 YSLEER. Trimming pared 4 bases from V and 0 bases from J, leaving 16 bases between. This CDR3 reads CASSRRSETFSGNTIYF. CDR3 nucleotides: TGCGCCAGCAGCCGCCGCAGTGAGACCTTCTCTGGAAACACCATATATTTT.

The rearrangement joins TRBV5-4 to TRBJ2-7; D is possibly TRBD2 (5 bases). Germline loops: CDR1 SGHNT, CDR2 YYREEE (reference sequence). The length of the CDR3 is 14 residues. V was shortened by 2 bases and J by 5 bases, with 14 bases between the two germline ends. CDR3 amino acids: CASSFRGSTHEQYV. CDR3 DNA: TGTGCCAGCAGCTTTCGCGGGTCGACCCACGAGCAGTACGTC.

This clone was seen a handful of times. The chain carries TRBV5-1 and TRBJ2-5; 9 bases are shared with TRBD1. V lost 4 bases, J lost 5 bases, and 12 bases stayed unmatched. Germline CDR1 SGHRS, CDR2 YFSETQ. The CDR3 sequence is 16 residues long. The CDR3 spells CASSAWPTGGRETQYF. The CDR3 DNA reads as TGCGCCAGCAGCGCTTGGCCGACAGGGGGTCGGGAGACCCAGTACTTC.

The chain is built from TRBV29-1 and TRBJ1-1; 9 positions match TRBD1. V dropped 7 bases and J dropped 2; count of bases not matched to a gene: 8. There are 14 residues in the CDR3. CDR1 and CDR2 from the germline V gene are SQVTM and ANQGSEA. CDR3 protein: CSGRTGDGNTEAFF. Here the CDR3 DNA reads TGCAGCGGCAGGACAGGGGATGGAAACACTGAAGCTTTCTTT.

The chain combines TRBV7-3 with TRBJ2-1, with 11 bases fitting TRBD1. CDR3 size: 16 residues. The trim removed 5 bases at V and 4 bases at J, leaving 7 bases unmatched. Germline V gene sequence: CDR1 SGHTA, CDR2 FQGTGA. Here the CDR3 reads CASSLRGQGEYNEQFF. CDR3 sequence (DNA): TGTGCCAGCAGCCTTAGGGGACAGGGGGAATACAATGAGCAGTTCTTC. Based on the CDR3 plus reference TRBV7-3 and TRBJ2-1, the full variable domain is GAGVSQTPSNKVTEKGKYVELRCDPISGHTALYWYRQSLGQGPEFLIYFQGTGAADDSGLPNDRFFAVRPEGSVSTLKIQRTERGDSAVYLCASSLRGQGEYNEQFFGPGTRLTVL.

This chain connects TRBV5-5 to TRBJ2-7; 13 bases match TRBD2. CDR1 is SGHKS, CDR2 YYEKEE, per germline (reference sequence). The V segment lost 4 bases and the J segment 2 bases; nucleotides outside the gene matches: 3. This CDR3 is 15 amino acids long. CDR3 DNA: TGTGCCAGCAGCCTTGGACTAGCGGGAGCCTACGAGCAGTACTTC. It translates to CASSLGLAGAYEQYF.

The rearrangement uses TRBV5-1 and TRBJ1-5; tentative D call: TRBD1 (5 bases). The CDR3 is 15 amino acids. Trimming shortened V by 0 bases and J by 4 bases, and 11 bases separated the two germline ends. Germline lookup yields CDR1 SGHRS and CDR2 YFSETQ. For the CDR3, the DNA is TGCGCCAGCAGCTTGGGTGGGGCCGTGAATCAGCCCCAGCATTTT. This encodes CASSLGGAVNQPQHF.

The chain links TRBV25-1 to TRBJ1-2; D gene uncertain. This CDR3 contains 13 residues. Germline V gene lookup returns CDR1 MGHDK and CDR2 SYGVNS. The V and J ends lost 2 bases and 8 bases respectively, with 12 bases between them. The CDR3 loop reads CASSERFLEGYTF. DNA for the CDR3: TGTGCCAGCAGTGAAAGATTCTTGGAGGGCTACACCTTC.

This clone was picked up one time. The rearrangement links TRBV18 to TRBJ2-3; TRBD1 aligns across 10 bases. Germline V gives CDR1 KGHSH, CDR2 LQKENI. V shed 2 bases, J shed 0 bases, and the junction held 2 bases outside the gene matches. The CDR3 length is 16 residues. This CDR3 reads CASSPAGQGSTDTQYF. In nucleotides, the CDR3 is TGTGCCAGCTCACCAGCGGGACAGGGGAGCACAGATACGCAGTATTTT.

The J gene is TRBJ2-7, the V gene TRBV5-8; 15 bases fit TRBD2. V shed 4 bases, J shed 0 bases, and the junction held 8 bases outside the gene matches. CDR1 is SGHTS and CDR2 is YDEGEE in the germline V gene. This CDR3 contains 18 residues. The CDR3 bases are TGTGCCAGCAGCACCTGGACTAGCGGGAGGGGAAGCTCCTACGAGCAGTACTTC. Its protein product is CASSTWTSGRGSSYEQYF.